The 20 T cell receptor beta chains below all came from one sample that was sequenced in a study of blood T cells in healthy people across ages. Sample-barcoded 5' priming and a J-beta primer mix drove a second PCR of roughly 7 to 11 cycles. TCRdb ran MiXCR on the 5' RACE reads and lists one entry per CDR3 protein. The data contain hundreds of thousands of distinct CDR3 sequences, around two thirds of them singletons. The source material was blood. The receptors stem from a man aged 25 to 40 in good health.

This clonotype appeared once. The CDR3 nucleotides read TGCGCCAGCACCGGACCGTCAGAGGATACGCAGTATTTT. Amino acids: CASTGPSEDTQYF. The V call is TRBV5-1, the J call TRBJ2-3, with unresolved D. Germline CDR1 SGHRS, CDR2 YFSETQ. The ends were cut back, 6 bases at V and 6 bases at J, with 14 bases in the middle. There are 13 residues in the CDR3.

The V call is TRBV6-1, the J call TRBJ2-5; 7 bases align to TRBD1. Germline V CDR1 and CDR2: MNHNS, SASEGT. The V and J ends lost 0 bases and 4 bases, in that order; junction bases with no gene match: 8. This CDR3 is 16 amino acids long. CDR3 residues: CASSEARRGRGETQYF. CDR3 in DNA: TGTGCCAGCAGTGAAGCGCGCAGGGGGAGAGGAGAGACCCAGTACTTC.

CDR3 coding DNA: TGTGCCAGCAGTCCCCCTCGGGGACAGGGGTCCTACGAGCAGTACTTC. Protein product: CASSPPRGQGSYEQYF. The V and J genes are TRBV27 and TRBJ2-7, with 10 bases that match TRBD1. V dropped 5 bases and J dropped 1; count of bases not matched to a gene: 8. The CDR3 totals 16 residues. From germline, CDR1 is MNHEY and CDR2 SMNVEV (reference sequence).

CDR3 region: CSARPDSIYEQYF. Written as DNA, the CDR3 is TGCAGTGCTAGGCCGGACAGTATCTACGAGCAGTACTTC. The genes are TRBV20-1 and TRBJ2-7, with a weak D call TRBD1 (6 bases). The CDR3 consists of 13 residues. The germline V gene has CDR1 DFQATT and CDR2 SNEGSKA (reference sequence). Trimming cost V 3 bases and J 3 bases, with 12 bases left between them.

This clonotype was picked up one time. V gene TRBV9 combines with J gene TRBJ2-5; no firm D call. The assigned J gene may be wrong: the sequence end matches TRBJ2-7 better. The CDR3 is 14 residues long. Germline CDR1 reads SGDLS; CDR2 reads YYNGEE. CDR3 residues: CASSVDPSSHEQYF. CDR3 sequence (DNA): TGTGCCAGCAGCGTGGATCCGTCGTCCCACGAGCAGTACTTC.

In this sample, this clonotype turned up many times. The chain combines TRBV7-3 with TRBJ2-1; D gene unclear. Trimming shortened V by 1 base and J by 7 bases, and 11 bases separated the two germline ends. Per the germline V gene, CDR1 is SGHTA and CDR2 is FQGTGA. The CDR3 runs 14 residues. The CDR3 is CASSLNAGLNEQFF. The CDR3 nucleotides are TGTGCCAGCAGCTTAAACGCAGGCCTAAATGAGCAGTTCTTC. Drawing the rest from reference TRBV7-3 and TRBJ2-1, the complete variable domain is GAGVSQTPSNKVTEKGKYVELRCDPISGHTALYWYRQSLGQGPEFLIYFQGTGAADDSGLPNDRFFAVRPEGSVSTLKIQRTERGDSAVYLCASSLNAGLNEQFFGPGTRLTVL.

The CDR3 bases are TGTGCCAGCAGCTTAACGGGACAGTTGGGTCAGCCCCAGCATTTT. Encoded protein: CASSLTGQLGQPQHF. The rearrangement uses TRBV7-2 and TRBJ1-5; 7 bases fit TRBD1. The CDR3 has 15 residues. V trimming: 2 bases; J trimming: 6 bases; junction bases outside the gene matches: 7. CDR1 and CDR2 (germline): SGHTA, FQGNSA.

V usage is TRBV29-1 and J usage is TRBJ2-7, with a possible D match to TRBD2 (5 bases). The germline V gene encodes CDR1 SQVTM and CDR2 ANQGSEA. V gave up 4 bases and J gave up 0 bases, with 10 bases separating them. The CDR3 covers 13 residues. CDR3 nucleotides: TGCAGCGTTGGGGAGAGCCTCTCCTACGAGCAGTACTTC. Translation gives CSVGESLSYEQYF.

This clonotype is a singleton in its sample. The chain recombines TRBV6-4 with TRBJ2-1; 9 nucleotides agree with TRBD2. The better agreement between TRBJ2-7 and the DNA end casts doubt on the J call. Germline V gene sequence: CDR1 MRHNA, CDR2 SNTAGT. The CDR3 has 15 residues. The DNA for the CDR3 is TGTGCCAGCAGTGAAATGGCGGGGGGGTACAATGAGCAGTACTTC. Its translation is CASSEMAGGYNEQYF.

V is TRBV27 and J is TRBJ1-2; D call uncertain. Trimming removed 7 bases from V and 8 bases from J, with 26 bases in between. Germline CDR1 is MNHEY and CDR2 is SMNVEV (reference sequence). The CDR3 contains 16 residues. DNA of the CDR3: TGTGCCAGCAACTTAGCCGGGCAGGCCCTACCCCAAGGCTACACCTTC. Translating it yields CASNLAGQALPQGYTF.

This clonotype was counted between two and nine times. V and J are TRBV2 and TRBJ2-3, with D possibly being TRBD2 (6 bases). The V gene lost 6 bases and the J gene lost 2 bases, with 15 bases spanning the gap. Germline lookup yields CDR1 SNHLY and CDR2 FYNNEI. The length of the CDR3 is 15 residues. CDR3 DNA sequence: TGTGCCAGCAGACCGGGAGTTGGGAACACAGATACGCAGTATTTT. It encodes CASRPGVGNTDTQYF.

The CDR3 DNA is TGTGCCAGCAGTCGGACAGCCTATGAAAAACTGTTTTTT. It is translated as CASSRTAYEKLFF. The chain has TRBV2 and TRBJ1-4; TRBD1 is a possible D gene (6 bases). The CDR3 has 13 amino acids. The V end was cut by 5 bases, the J end by 6 bases, with 10 bases between. CDR1 and CDR2 from the germline V gene are SNHLY and FYNNEI.

The J gene is TRBJ1-1, the V gene TRBV11-2; D gene ambiguous. V was cut by 2 bases and J by 4 bases, with 11 bases left in between. In germline, CDR1 is SGHAT, CDR2 FQNNGV. The length of the CDR3 is 14 residues. CDR3 sequence (DNA): TGTGCCAGCAGCTTAACGCTTCGTAGCACTGAAGCTTTCTTT. This sequence encodes CASSLTLRSTEAFF.

The chain recombines TRBV29-1 with TRBJ1-2, with D possibly being TRBD1 (6 bases). The germline V gene encodes CDR1 SQVTM and CDR2 ANQGSEA. The CDR3 is 12 amino acids. V gave up 3 bases and J gave up 6 bases, with 11 bases separating them. The CDR3 sequence is CSVDGGADGYTF. CDR3 DNA: TGCAGCGTTGATGGGGGGGCGGATGGCTACACCTTC.

The DNA of the CDR3 is TGCGCCAGCAGCTCTCGGGCAGGGCCCAATGAGCAGTTCTTC. Its translation: CASSSRAGPNEQFF. The rearrangement links TRBV5-1 to TRBJ2-1; D might be TRBD1 (5 bases). The CDR3 consists of 14 residues. V was trimmed by 3 bases and J by 6 bases, leaving 13 bases between them. CDR1 SGHRS and CDR2 YFSETQ come from the germline V gene. Filled out from reference TRBV5-1 and TRBJ2-1, the complete variable domain reads KAGVTQTPRYLIKTRGQQVTLSCSPISGHRSVSWYQQTPGQGLQFLFEYFSETQRNKGNFPGRFSGRQFSNSRSEMNVSTLELGDSALYLCASSSRAGPNEQFFGPGTRLTVL.

This chain uses TRBV6-2 or TRBV6-3 with TRBJ1-6; D is possibly TRBD1 (5 bases). V lost 5 bases, J lost 9 bases, and 14 bases lay in between. The CDR3 runs to 14 residues. The germline V gene encodes CDR1 MNHEY and CDR2 SVGEGT. The CDR3 DNA follows: TGTGCCAGCAGTGTACGGAGGGGAGGTTCACCCCTCCACTTT. As protein: CASSVRRGGSPLHF.

CDR3 bases: TGCAGTGCTGACGGGACTAGCGGGGGAACCAAAAACATTCAGTACTTC. Amino acids: CSADGTSGGTKNIQYF. The V and J genes are TRBV20-1 and TRBJ2-4; 14 bases are shared with TRBD2. CDR3 length equals 16 residues. CDR1 and CDR2 (germline): DFQATT, SNEGSKA (reference sequence). The ends lost 5 bases at V and 2 bases at J; junction bases unmatched: 5.

CDR3 sequence (DNA): TGTGCCAGCAGCCAAGATAATAACCTAGGCCTGTTCTTC. Protein product: CASSQDNNLGLFF. The V gene is TRBV4-2, the J gene TRBJ2-1; D call uncertain. The germline V gene has CDR1 LGHNA and CDR2 YNFKEQ. The CDR3 extends over 13 amino acids. The ends were cut back, 0 bases at V and 15 bases at J, with 15 bases in the middle.

The chain has TRBV12-3 or TRBV12-4 and TRBJ1-1; TRBD1 matches at 7 bases. The CDR3 spans 13 residues. V gave up 6 bases and J gave up 7 bases; unmatched junction bases: 8. The CDR3 coding sequence is TGTGCCAGCAGGGTGGGACAGCAATTTGAAGCTTTCTTT. It translates to CASRVGQQFEAFF.

V usage is TRBV13 and J usage is TRBJ1-2, with D uncertain. Between the trimmed V and J ends, which lost 2 bases and 7 bases, there was a span of 14 bases. The CDR3 runs to 14 residues. From germline, CDR1 is PRHDT and CDR2 FYEKMQ (reference sequence). CDR3 sequence: CASSLRWNSAGYTF. CDR3 nucleotide sequence: TGTGCCAGCAGCTTAAGGTGGAACAGCGCTGGCTACACCTTC. Together with reference TRBV13 and TRBJ1-2, the CDR3 gives the full variable domain: AAGVIQSPRHLIKEKRETATLKCYPIPRHDTVYWYQQGPGQDPQFLISFYEKMQSDKGSIPDRFSAQQFSDYHSELNMSSLELGDSALYFCASSLRWNSAGYTFGSGTRLTVV.